This T cell receptor beta chain was identified in a study of response to subunit inactivated influenza vaccine. General study findings and limits: Only a handful of new T cells, the authors suggested, are recruited with each seasonal influenza vaccination.

TCRdb used MiXCR to reprocess the RT-PCR reads, holding one entry per CDR3 protein. The table includes about 170,000 distinct CDR3 sequences, approximately 12% detected once. In germline, CDR1 is SGHDN, CDR2 FVKESK. The CDR3 length is 17 residues. Trimming took 0 bases from V and 0 from J, leaving 13 bases between them. A few counts support this clonotype. Its antigen is unidentified. The sequence was obtained from a man aged 50-75 years who received an inactivated influenza vaccine. The V gene is TRBV14, the J gene TRBJ2-3; D gene ambiguous. The sequencing here drew on CD8+ T cells sorted from PBMCs, taken 23 to 25 months after vaccination. CDR3 protein: CASSQDPTDRSTDTQYF. CDR3 nucleotides: TGTGCCAGCAGCCAAGATCCCACAGATCGTAGCACAGATACGCAGTATTTT.